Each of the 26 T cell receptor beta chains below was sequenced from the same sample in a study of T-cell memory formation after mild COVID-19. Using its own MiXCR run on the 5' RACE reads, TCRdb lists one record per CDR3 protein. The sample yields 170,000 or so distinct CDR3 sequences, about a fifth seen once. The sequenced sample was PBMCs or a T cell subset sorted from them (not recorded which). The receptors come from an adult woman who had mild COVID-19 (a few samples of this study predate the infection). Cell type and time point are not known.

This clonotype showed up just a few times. The chain's CDR3 is CASSLVNSEQFF. DNA of the CDR3: TGTGCCAGCAGCTTAGTCAACTCAGAGCAGTTCTTC. The chain combines TRBV7-9 with TRBJ2-1; no clear D gene. The CDR3 totals 12 residues. In germline, CDR1 is SEHNR, CDR2 FQNEAQ (reference sequence). Deletions cut 1 base from V and 10 bases from J, with 8 bases between.

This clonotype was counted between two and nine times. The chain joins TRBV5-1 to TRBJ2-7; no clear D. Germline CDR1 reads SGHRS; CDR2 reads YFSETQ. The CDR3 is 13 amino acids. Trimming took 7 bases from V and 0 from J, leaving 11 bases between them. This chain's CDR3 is CASASKSSYEQYF. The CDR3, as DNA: TGCGCCAGCGCCTCGAAAAGCTCCTACGAGCAGTACTTC.

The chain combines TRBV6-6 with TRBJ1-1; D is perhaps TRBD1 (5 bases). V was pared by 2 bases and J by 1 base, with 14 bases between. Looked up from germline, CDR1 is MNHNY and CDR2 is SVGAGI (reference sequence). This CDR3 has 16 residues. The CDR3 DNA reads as TGTGCCAGCAGTTACGGATATCCGGGGGGGAACACTGAAGCTTTCTTT. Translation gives CASSYGYPGGNTEAFF.

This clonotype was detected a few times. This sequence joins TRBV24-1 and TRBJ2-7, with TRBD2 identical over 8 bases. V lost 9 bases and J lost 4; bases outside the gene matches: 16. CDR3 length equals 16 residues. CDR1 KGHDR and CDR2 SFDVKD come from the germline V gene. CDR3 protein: CATGLSAGGQRYEQYF. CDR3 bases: TGTGCCACCGGACTCAGTGCGGGGGGCCAACGGTACGAGCAGTACTTC.

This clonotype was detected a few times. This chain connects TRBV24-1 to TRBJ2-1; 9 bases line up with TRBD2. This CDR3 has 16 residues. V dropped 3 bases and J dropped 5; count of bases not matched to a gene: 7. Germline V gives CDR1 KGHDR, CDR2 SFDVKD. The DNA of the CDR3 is TGTGCCACCAGTGATCTAGCGGGAAGTACTGACAATGAGCAGTTCTTC. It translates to CATSDLAGSTDNEQFF.

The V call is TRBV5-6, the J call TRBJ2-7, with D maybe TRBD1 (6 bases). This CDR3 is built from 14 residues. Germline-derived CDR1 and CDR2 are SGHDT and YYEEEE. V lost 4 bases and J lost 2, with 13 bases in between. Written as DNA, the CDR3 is TGTGCCAGCAGCGGAAGCAGGGGAGCCTACGAGCAGTACTTC. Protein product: CASSGSRGAYEQYF.

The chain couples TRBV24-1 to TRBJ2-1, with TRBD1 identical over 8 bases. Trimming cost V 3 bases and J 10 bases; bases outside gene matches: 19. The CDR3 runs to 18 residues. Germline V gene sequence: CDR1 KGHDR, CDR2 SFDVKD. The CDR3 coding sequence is TGTGCCACCAGTGATCTCCCCGGCGCCGGACAGGGTATCCGGGAGCAGTTCTTC. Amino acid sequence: CATSDLPGAGQGIREQFF.

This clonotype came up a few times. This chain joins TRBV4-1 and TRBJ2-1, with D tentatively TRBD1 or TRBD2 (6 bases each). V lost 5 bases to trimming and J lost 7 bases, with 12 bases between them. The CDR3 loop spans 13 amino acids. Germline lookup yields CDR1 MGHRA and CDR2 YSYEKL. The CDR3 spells CASSFRGGNEQFF. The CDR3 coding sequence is TGCGCCAGCAGCTTTAGAGGGGGGAATGAGCAGTTCTTC.

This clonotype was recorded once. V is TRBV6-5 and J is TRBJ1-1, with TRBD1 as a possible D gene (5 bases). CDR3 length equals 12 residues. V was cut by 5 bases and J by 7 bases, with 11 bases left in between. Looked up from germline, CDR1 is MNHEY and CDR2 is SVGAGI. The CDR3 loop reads CASSPGDGEAFF. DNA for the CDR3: TGTGCCAGCAGTCCCGGGGACGGTGAAGCTTTCTTT.

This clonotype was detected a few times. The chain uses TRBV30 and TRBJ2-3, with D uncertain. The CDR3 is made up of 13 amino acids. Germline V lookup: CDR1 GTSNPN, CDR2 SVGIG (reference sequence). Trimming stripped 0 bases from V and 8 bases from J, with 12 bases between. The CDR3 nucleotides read TGTGCCTGGAGTGTAATCGACCCCGGTACGCAGTATTTT. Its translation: CAWSVIDPGTQYF.

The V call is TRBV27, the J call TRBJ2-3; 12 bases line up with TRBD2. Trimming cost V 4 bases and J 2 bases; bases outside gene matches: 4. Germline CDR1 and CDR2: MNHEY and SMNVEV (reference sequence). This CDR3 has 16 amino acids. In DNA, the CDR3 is TGTGCCAGCAGTTCACTAGCGGGGGGTCTCACAGATACGCAGTATTTT. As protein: CASSSLAGGLTDTQYF.

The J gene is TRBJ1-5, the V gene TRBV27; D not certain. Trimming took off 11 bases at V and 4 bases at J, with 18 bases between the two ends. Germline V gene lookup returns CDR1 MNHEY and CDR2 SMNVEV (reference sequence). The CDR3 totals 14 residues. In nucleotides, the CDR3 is TGTGCCTCAAACCCCTCGGGTATGAATCAGCCCCAGCATTTT. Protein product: CASNPSGMNQPQHF.

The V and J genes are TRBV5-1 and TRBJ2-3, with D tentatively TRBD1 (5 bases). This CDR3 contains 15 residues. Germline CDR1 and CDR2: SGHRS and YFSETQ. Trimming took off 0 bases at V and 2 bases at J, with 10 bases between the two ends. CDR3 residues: CASSLAQGFTDTQYF. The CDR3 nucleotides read TGCGCCAGCAGCTTGGCCCAGGGTTTCACAGATACGCAGTATTTT.

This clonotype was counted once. The CDR3 reads CASSGGSRPQHF. The CDR3 bases are TGCGCCAGCTCAGGTGGTTCACGGCCCCAGCATTTT. The gene calls are TRBV10-2 and TRBJ1-5, with D unresolved. V dropped 8 bases and J dropped 9 bases, with 14 bases sitting between them. CDR1 is WSHSY, CDR2 SAAADI, per germline. CDR3 size: 12 residues.

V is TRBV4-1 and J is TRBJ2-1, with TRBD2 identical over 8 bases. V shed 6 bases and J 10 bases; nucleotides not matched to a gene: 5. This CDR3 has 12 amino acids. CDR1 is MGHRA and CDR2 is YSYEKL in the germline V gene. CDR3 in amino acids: CASSPGGAEQFF. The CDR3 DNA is TGCGCCAGCAGTCCCGGGGGGGCCGAGCAGTTCTTC.

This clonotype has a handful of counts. CDR3 sequence reads: CARDHRDTHLSGANVLTF. Written as DNA, the CDR3 is TGTGCCAGGGACCATCGGGACACGCACCTCTCTGGGGCCAACGTCCTGACTTTC. The rearrangement uses TRBV2 and TRBJ2-6, with D tentatively TRBD1 (6 bases). V was cut by 9 bases and J by 0 bases, with 21 bases left in between. The CDR3 is 18 amino acids. Germline V gives CDR1 SNHLY, CDR2 FYNNEI.

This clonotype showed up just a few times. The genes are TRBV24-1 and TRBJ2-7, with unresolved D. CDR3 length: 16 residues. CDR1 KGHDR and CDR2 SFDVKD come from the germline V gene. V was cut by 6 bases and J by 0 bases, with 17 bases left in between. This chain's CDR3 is CATSCSRLVLSYEQYF. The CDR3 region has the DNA TGTGCCACCAGTTGTAGCCGGCTGGTCCTCTCCTACGAGCAGTACTTC.

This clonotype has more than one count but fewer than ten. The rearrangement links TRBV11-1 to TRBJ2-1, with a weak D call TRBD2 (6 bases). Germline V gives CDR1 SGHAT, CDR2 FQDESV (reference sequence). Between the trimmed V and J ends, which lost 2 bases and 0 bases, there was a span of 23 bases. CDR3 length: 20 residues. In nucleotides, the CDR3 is TGTGCCAGCAGCTTAAACTATTTGTGGCCCGGGGGTAACTCCTACAATGAGCAGTTCTTC. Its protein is CASSLNYLWPGGNSYNEQFF.

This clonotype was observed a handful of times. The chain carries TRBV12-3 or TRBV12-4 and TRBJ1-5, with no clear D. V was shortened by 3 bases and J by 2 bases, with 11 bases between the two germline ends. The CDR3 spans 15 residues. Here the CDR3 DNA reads TGTGCCAGCAGTTTCGACGATATAGGCAATCAGCCCCAGCATTTT. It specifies CASSFDDIGNQPQHF.

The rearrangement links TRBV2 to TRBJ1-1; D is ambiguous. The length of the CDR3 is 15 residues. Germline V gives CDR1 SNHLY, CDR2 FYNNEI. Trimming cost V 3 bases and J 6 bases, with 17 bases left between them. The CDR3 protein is CASSDEDPRQAEAFF. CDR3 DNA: TGTGCCAGCAGTGACGAGGACCCCCGGCAGGCTGAAGCTTTCTTT.

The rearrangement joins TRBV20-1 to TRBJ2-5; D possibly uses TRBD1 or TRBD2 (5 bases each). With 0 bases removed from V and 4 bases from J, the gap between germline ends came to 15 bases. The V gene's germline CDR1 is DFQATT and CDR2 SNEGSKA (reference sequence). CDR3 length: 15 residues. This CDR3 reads CSAREGPRVGETQYF. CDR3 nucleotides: TGCAGTGCTAGAGAGGGGCCGCGGGTAGGAGAGACCCAGTACTTC.

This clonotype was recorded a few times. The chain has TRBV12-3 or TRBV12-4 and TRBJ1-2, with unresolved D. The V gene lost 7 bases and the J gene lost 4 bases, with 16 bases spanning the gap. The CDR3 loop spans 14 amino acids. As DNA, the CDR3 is TGTGCCAGCACCTGGGCCCCTTGGGGCTATGGCTACACCTTC. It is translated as CASTWAPWGYGYTF.

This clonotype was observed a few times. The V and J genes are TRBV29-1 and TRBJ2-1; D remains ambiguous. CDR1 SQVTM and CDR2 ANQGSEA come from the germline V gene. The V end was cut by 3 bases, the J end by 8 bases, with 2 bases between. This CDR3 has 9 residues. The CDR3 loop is CSVEDEQFF. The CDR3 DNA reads TGCAGCGTTGAGGATGAGCAGTTCTTC.

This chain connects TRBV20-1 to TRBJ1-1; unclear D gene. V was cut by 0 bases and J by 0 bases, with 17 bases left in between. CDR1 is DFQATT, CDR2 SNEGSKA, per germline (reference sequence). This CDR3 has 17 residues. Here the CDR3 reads CSARDGARPAMNTEAFF. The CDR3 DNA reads TGCAGTGCTAGAGATGGAGCCAGGCCCGCTATGAACACTGAAGCTTTCTTT.

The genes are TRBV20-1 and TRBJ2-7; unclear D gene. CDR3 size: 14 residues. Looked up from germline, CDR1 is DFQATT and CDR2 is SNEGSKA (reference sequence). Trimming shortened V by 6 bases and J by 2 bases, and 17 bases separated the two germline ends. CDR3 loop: CSAVPRDSPYEQYF. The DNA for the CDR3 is TGCAGTGCCGTCCCCCGCGATTCCCCCTACGAGCAGTACTTC.

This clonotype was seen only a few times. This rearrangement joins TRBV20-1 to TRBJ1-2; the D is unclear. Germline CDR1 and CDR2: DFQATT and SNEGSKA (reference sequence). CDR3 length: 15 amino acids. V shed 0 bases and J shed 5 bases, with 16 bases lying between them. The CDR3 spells CSARDPRGWGYGYTF. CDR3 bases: TGCAGTGCTAGAGATCCCCGGGGTTGGGGATATGGCTACACCTTC.